Following are 32 T cell receptor beta chains from one sample sequenced in a study of blood T cells in healthy people across ages. Alongside a J-beta primer mix, a sample-barcoded 5' primer served in a second PCR lasting roughly 7 to 11 cycles. TCRdb re-called the 5' RACE reads with MiXCR, one entry per CDR3 protein. The sample holds about 1.6 million distinct CDR3 sequences, about 31% seen once. The sequenced sample consisted of blood. These receptors all come from a woman aged 25 to 39 in good health.

This clonotype was observed a few times. This chain joins TRBV5-1 and TRBJ2-3; perhaps D is TRBD1 or TRBD2 (5 bases each). The CDR3 extends over 17 amino acids. The germline V gene has CDR1 SGHRS and CDR2 YFSETQ. Trimming left V 4 bases short and J 1 base short, with 19 bases between. The CDR3 loop reads CASSQYPGTAGTDTQYF. CDR3 sequence (DNA): TGCGCCAGCAGCCAATACCCCGGGACCGCTGGCACAGATACGCAGTATTTT. The variable domain in full, with the rest retrieved from reference TRBV5-1 and TRBJ2-3, is KAGVTQTPRYLIKTRGQQVTLSCSPISGHRSVSWYQQTPGQGLQFLFEYFSETQRNKGNFPGRFSGRQFSNSRSEMNVSTLELGDSALYLCASSQYPGTAGTDTQYFGPGTRLTVL.

This clonotype has just a few counts. The rearrangement uses TRBV7-6 and TRBJ2-7; 8 nucleotides align to TRBD2. CDR1 and CDR2 from the germline V gene are SGHVS and FNYEAQ. The CDR3 extends over 18 amino acids. V gave up 1 base and J gave up 1 base; unmatched junction bases: 12. The CDR3 DNA sequence: TGTGCCAGCAGCTTAGGTGGTGGTGGAGGACTAGCTTCCTACGAGCAGTACTTC. Residues: CASSLGGGGGLASYEQYF.

V usage is TRBV7-8 and J usage is TRBJ2-5, with D hard to call. The ends were cut back, 2 bases at V and 3 bases at J, with 13 bases in the middle. From germline, CDR1 is SGHVS and CDR2 FQNEAQ. The CDR3 runs to 15 residues. The CDR3 DNA reads TGTGCCAGCAGCTTACACAGCCCCGGTAAAGAGACCCAGTACTTC. As protein: CASSLHSPGKETQYF.

This chain connects TRBV24-1 to TRBJ2-7, with D perhaps matching TRBD1 (5 bases). Germline V gene data show CDR1 as KGHDR and CDR2 as SFDVKD. This CDR3 spans 15 amino acids. V lost 2 bases to trimming and J lost 0 bases, with 10 bases between them. The CDR3 is CATSDSRTLSYEQYF. CDR3 DNA: TGTGCCACCAGTGATTCTAGGACACTCTCCTACGAGCAGTACTTC.

This clonotype was recorded a few times. This chain connects TRBV4-1 to TRBJ1-2, with TRBD1 as a possible D gene (5 bases). Germline lookup yields CDR1 MGHRA and CDR2 YSYEKL. The V gene lost 2 bases and the J gene lost 4 bases, with 11 bases spanning the gap. CDR3 length equals 14 residues. The DNA of the CDR3 is TGCGCCAGCAGCCAAATTGGGGCAGGCTATGGCTACACCTTC. It is translated as CASSQIGAGYGYTF.

A few counts support this clonotype. The gene calls are TRBV9 and TRBJ2-3, with no clear D. This CDR3 is 15 amino acids long. Deletions cut 4 bases from V and 6 bases from J, with 18 bases between. CDR1 and CDR2 from the germline V gene are SGDLS and YYNGEE. The CDR3 coding sequence is TGTGCCAGCAGCCTGAGATGGGCCAAAGGGGATACGCAGTATTTT. Encoded protein: CASSLRWAKGDTQYF. Using reference TRBV9 and TRBJ2-3 for the parts outside the CDR3, the full variable domain is DSGVTQTPKHLITATGQRVTLRCSPRSGDLSVYWYQQSLDQGLQFLIQYYNGEERAKGNILERFSAQQFPDLHSELNLSSLELGDSALYFCASSLRWAKGDTQYFGPGTRLTVL.

The chain employs TRBV3-1 and TRBJ1-2; 7 bases are shared with TRBD1. This CDR3 region has 15 residues. V lost 4 bases, J lost 1 base, and 6 bases stayed unmatched. Germline CDR1 reads LGHDT; CDR2 reads YNNKEL (reference sequence). CDR3 sequence: CASSLGQRINYGYTF. The DNA of the CDR3 is TGTGCCAGCAGCCTGGGACAGAGAATTAACTATGGCTACACCTTC.

This clonotype was observed at least ten times. A read error is possible here, since a much larger clone lies one base away. The V call is TRBV6-1, the J call TRBJ2-7; the D is unclear. Germline-derived CDR1 and CDR2 are MNHNS and SASEGT. The CDR3 length is 10 residues. Trimming left V 5 bases short and J 3 bases short, with 2 bases between. The CDR3 loop reads CASSYYEQYF. The DNA for the CDR3 is TGTGCCAGCAGTTACTACGAGCAGTACTTC.

The CDR3, as DNA: TGTGCCAGTCTTCAACTAGCGGGAGGCACCTACGAGCAGTACTTC. It specifies CASLQLAGGTYEQYF. The J gene is TRBJ2-7, the V gene TRBV28; TRBD2 matches at 12 bases. The germline V gene has CDR1 MDHEN and CDR2 SYDVKM. V lost 9 bases and J lost 2; bases outside the gene matches: 8. The CDR3 length is 15 residues.

The V call is TRBV6-5, the J call TRBJ1-2, with D possibly being TRBD1 (5 bases). The V end was cut by 2 bases, the J end by 2 bases, with 9 bases between. The CDR3 loop spans 14 amino acids. Germline V gene lookup returns CDR1 MNHEY and CDR2 SVGAGI. The DNA for the CDR3 is TGTGCCAGCAGTTACCAGGGCGTAAACTATGGCTACACCTTC. It yields the protein CASSYQGVNYGYTF.

This clonotype was counted between two and nine times. This chain connects TRBV5-5 to TRBJ1-1; unclear D gene. Trimming took off 1 base at V and 7 bases at J, with 11 bases between the two ends. Germline V lookup: CDR1 SGHKS, CDR2 YYEKEE (reference sequence). The CDR3 consists of 13 residues. Here the CDR3 reads CASSLYEWGEAFF. The CDR3 DNA reads TGTGCCAGCAGCTTGTACGAATGGGGTGAAGCTTTCTTT.

The genes are TRBV9 and TRBJ2-3; 8 nucleotides match TRBD2. The ends lost 4 bases at V and 4 bases at J; junction bases unmatched: 8. The CDR3 covers 15 residues. Germline values: CDR1 SGDLS, CDR2 YYNGEE. CDR3 in DNA: TGTGCCAGCAGCCCACCGCGGACTAGCTCAGATACGCAGTATTTT. It encodes CASSPPRTSSDTQYF.

This clonotype was observed a handful of times. V and J are TRBV24-1 and TRBJ2-7; possibly TRBD1 or TRBD2 for D (5 bases each). Trimming pared 2 bases from V and 2 bases from J, leaving 9 bases between. Germline assignment: CDR1 KGHDR and CDR2 SFDVKD. This CDR3 spans 14 amino acids. Here the CDR3 DNA reads TGTGCCACCAGTGATTCGGGACGGGCCTACGAGCAGTACTTC. The encoded protein is CATSDSGRAYEQYF.

J is TRBJ1-2 and V is TRBV20-1; TRBD1 matches 9 bases. The CDR3 runs 14 residues. CDR1 is DFQATT, CDR2 SNEGSKA, per germline (reference sequence). The J segment lost 7 bases and the V segment lost 2 bases, leaving 8 bases of the junction unmatched. CDR3 protein: CSARQQQGALGYTF. The CDR3 DNA sequence: TGCAGTGCTAGACAACAACAGGGGGCGCTTGGCTACACCTTC.

This clonotype has only a few counts. The chain carries TRBV9 and TRBJ2-1, with a possible D match to TRBD1 (5 bases). CDR1 is SGDLS, CDR2 YYNGEE, per germline. CDR3 size: 15 residues. V lost 9 bases and J lost 3, with 19 bases in between. In nucleotides, the CDR3 is TGTGCCAACAGGTCTTCGGCTAGAGACTACAATGAGCAGTTCTTC. It is translated as CANRSSARDYNEQFF. The entire variable domain, with the rest obtained from reference TRBV9 and TRBJ2-1, is as follows: DSGVTQTPKHLITATGQRVTLRCSPRSGDLSVYWYQQSLDQGLQFLIQYYNGEERAKGNILERFSAQQFPDLHSELNLSSLELGDSALYFCANRSSARDYNEQFFGPGTRLTVL.

This clonotype was found a few times. This chain joins TRBV30 and TRBJ1-2; D gene uncertain. The CDR3 is made up of 13 amino acids. Per germline, CDR1 GTSNPN and CDR2 SVGIG (reference sequence). The V end lost 3 bases, the J end lost 2 bases, and 10 bases lay between the germline ends. The CDR3 reads CAWSSTLNYGYTF. In nucleotides, the CDR3 is TGTGCCTGGAGCTCCACGCTGAACTATGGCTACACCTTC.

This clonotype has a handful of counts. The V call is TRBV11-3, the J call TRBJ2-7; a possible D gene is TRBD1 (6 bases). The CDR3 runs to 15 residues. Trimming took 4 bases from V and 3 from J, leaving 16 bases between them. Germline V gene data show CDR1 as SGHNT and CDR2 as YENEEA. DNA of the CDR3: TGTGCCAGCAGCTGTACTTACAGGGAGTTCTACGAGCAGTACTTC. Protein sequence: CASSCTYREFYEQYF.

This clonotype was picked up one time. This chain connects TRBV28 to TRBJ2-7; weak D call: TRBD1 (6 bases). The DNA end is a closer match to TRBJ2-5, so the J assignment may be wrong. Looked up from germline, CDR1 is MDHEN and CDR2 is SYDVKM. This CDR3 is 14 amino acids long. CDR3 protein: CASRTDPCKETQYF. CDR3 DNA: TGTGCCAGCCGGACAGACCCCTGCAAAGAGACCCAGTACTTC.

This clonotype was observed many times. The chain recombines TRBV29-1 with TRBJ2-5, with a weak D call TRBD2 (5 bases). The germline gives CDR1 SQVTM, CDR2 ANQGSEA. This CDR3 comprises 13 residues. V was pared by 7 bases and J by 5 bases, with 17 bases between. The CDR3 DNA reads TGCAGCGCGGAGGTTTGGAAAAGGGAGACCCAGTACTTC. This gives the protein CSAEVWKRETQYF. Filled out from reference TRBV29-1 and TRBJ2-5, the complete variable domain reads SAVISQKPSRDICQRGTSLTIQCQVDSQVTMMFWYRQQPGQSLTLIATANQGSEATYESGFVIDKFPISRPNLTFSTLTVSNMSPEDSSIYLCSAEVWKRETQYFGPGTRLLVL.

The V call is TRBV6-2 or TRBV6-3, the J call TRBJ1-6; 9 positions match TRBD1. V trimming: 5 bases; J trimming: 7 bases; junction bases outside the gene matches: 12. The CDR3 length is 17 residues. CDR1 and CDR2 (germline): MNHEY, SVGEGT. CDR3 nucleotide sequence: TGTGCCAGCAGTCACCCCCGGGACAGGGCGAGGAATTCACCCCTCCACTTT. Translating it yields CASSHPRDRARNSPLHF.

The chain carries TRBV5-1 and TRBJ2-7, with D possibly TRBD1 on 5 matching bases. The CDR3 totals 16 residues. Germline-derived CDR1 and CDR2 are SGHRS and YFSETQ. Trimming left V 1 base short and J 4 bases short, with 18 bases between. The CDR3 coding sequence is TGCGCCAGCAGCTTGTTGAGAACAGGTCCGACTTACGAGCAGTACTTC. Its protein product is CASSLLRTGPTYEQYF.

This clonotype was seen a few times. The chain couples TRBV30 to TRBJ2-1; 12 bases align to TRBD1. The CDR3 spans 15 residues. Germline V lookup: CDR1 GTSNPN, CDR2 SVGIG (reference sequence). The trim removed 0 bases at V and 5 bases at J, leaving 2 bases unmatched. CDR3 nucleotides: TGTGCCTGGAGTGTAGGGACAGGGGGCAACAATGAGCAGTTCTTC. Translated: CAWSVGTGGNNEQFF.

The V gene is TRBV11-2, the J gene TRBJ2-1, with a weak D call TRBD1 (5 bases). The CDR3 spans 17 residues. V was trimmed by 5 bases and J by 0 bases, leaving 17 bases between them. Germline CDR1 SGHAT, CDR2 FQNNGV. Here the CDR3 reads CASSPQVGLSSYNEQFF. CDR3 bases: TGTGCCAGCAGCCCACAGGTCGGTCTCAGCTCCTACAATGAGCAGTTCTTC. Full variable domain (remainder filled in from reference TRBV11-2 and TRBJ2-1): EAGVAQSPRYKIIEKRQSVAFWCNPISGHATLYWYQQILGQGPKLLIQFQNNGVVDDSQLPKDRFSAERLKGVDSTLKIQPAKLEDSAVYLCASSPQVGLSSYNEQFFGPGTRLTVL.

The V call is TRBV27, the J call TRBJ2-6; TRBD1 might be the D (6 bases). The V end was cut by 5 bases, the J end by 1 base, with 12 bases between. This CDR3 comprises 16 residues. Per the germline V gene, CDR1 is MNHEY and CDR2 is SMNVEV (reference sequence). The CDR3 DNA is TGTGCCAGCAGTCTCCGGACAGTTTCTGGGGCCAACGTCCTGACTTTC. Residues: CASSLRTVSGANVLTF.

The chain joins TRBV30 to TRBJ2-1; TRBD2 is a possible D gene (6 bases). Germline V gene lookup returns CDR1 GTSNPN and CDR2 SVGIG (reference sequence). This CDR3 has 15 residues. Trimming stripped 5 bases from V and 7 bases from J, with 21 bases between. The CDR3 DNA sequence: TGTGCCTGGTCCCAAGGGCGGGAATTGGAGAATGAGCAGTTCTTC. Its translation: CAWSQGRELENEQFF.

This clonotype was observed a handful of times. The rearrangement links TRBV2 to TRBJ2-3; 10 nucleotides line up with TRBD1. The germline V gene encodes CDR1 SNHLY and CDR2 FYNNEI. V shed 6 bases and J 5 bases; nucleotides not matched to a gene: 8. CDR3 length equals 15 residues. In DNA, the CDR3 is TGTGCCAGCAGAAGGGACAGGGGACTCGTAGATACGCAGTATTTT. Translated, it gives CASRRDRGLVDTQYF.

The chain recombines TRBV29-1 with TRBJ2-1, with TRBD1 identical over 7 bases. The CDR3 loop spans 15 amino acids. Trimming removed 4 bases from V and 1 base from J; junction bases left unmatched: 7. Germline loops: CDR1 SQVTM, CDR2 ANQGSEA. The CDR3 bases are TGCAGCGTTGCCACGGACAGGAGTTCCTACAATGAGCAGTTCTTC. It codes for CSVATDRSSYNEQFF.

This clonotype has at least ten counts. J is TRBJ2-7 and V is TRBV6-1; 8 positions agree with TRBD1. V trimming: 6 bases; J trimming: 2 bases; junction bases outside the gene matches: 6. The CDR3 has 14 residues. Germline V gene lookup returns CDR1 MNHNS and CDR2 SASEGT. CDR3 protein: CASSPDRGAYEQYF. The DNA of the CDR3 is TGTGCCAGCAGCCCCGACAGGGGCGCCTACGAGCAGTACTTC.

The chain joins TRBV28 to TRBJ2-7, with 10 nucleotides matching TRBD2. Trimming cost V 4 bases and J 4 bases; bases outside gene matches: 7. Germline V gives CDR1 MDHEN, CDR2 SYDVKM. The CDR3 runs to 15 residues. In DNA form, the CDR3 reads TGTGCCAGCAGTTACCCACTAGCGGGAAGGTACGAGCAGTACTTC. Translated: CASSYPLAGRYEQYF.

V and J are TRBV6-1 and TRBJ1-2, with a tentative D call TRBD1 (5 bases). V lost 2 bases and J lost 7, with 11 bases in between. The V gene's germline CDR1 is MNHNS and CDR2 SASEGT. This CDR3 region has 13 residues. DNA for the CDR3: TGTGCCAGCAGTGAATGGGGGTCTGGTGGCTACACCTTC. It codes for CASSEWGSGGYTF.

To note about this clonotype: This may come from a read error, since a much larger clone is one base off. This sequence joins TRBV27 and TRBJ1-6; no definite D call. Germline lookup yields CDR1 MNHEY and CDR2 SMNVEV (reference sequence). V shed 3 bases and J shed 0 bases, with 6 bases lying between them. This CDR3 has 15 amino acids. Here the CDR3 reads CASSFLSSYNSPLHF. CDR3 sequence (DNA): TGTGCCAGCAGTTTCCTGAGCTCCTATAATTCACCCCTCCACTTT.

This clonotype was detected only a few times. The chain combines TRBV20-1 with TRBJ1-1; D may be TRBD1 (5 bases). The germline V gene has CDR1 DFQATT and CDR2 SNEGSKA (reference sequence). The CDR3 is 15 residues long. Trimming removed 0 bases from V and 3 bases from J, with 14 bases in between. The CDR3 DNA reads as TGCAGTGCTAGAGACCCCTTGACGGGGGACACTGAAGCTTTCTTT. Translating it yields CSARDPLTGDTEAFF.